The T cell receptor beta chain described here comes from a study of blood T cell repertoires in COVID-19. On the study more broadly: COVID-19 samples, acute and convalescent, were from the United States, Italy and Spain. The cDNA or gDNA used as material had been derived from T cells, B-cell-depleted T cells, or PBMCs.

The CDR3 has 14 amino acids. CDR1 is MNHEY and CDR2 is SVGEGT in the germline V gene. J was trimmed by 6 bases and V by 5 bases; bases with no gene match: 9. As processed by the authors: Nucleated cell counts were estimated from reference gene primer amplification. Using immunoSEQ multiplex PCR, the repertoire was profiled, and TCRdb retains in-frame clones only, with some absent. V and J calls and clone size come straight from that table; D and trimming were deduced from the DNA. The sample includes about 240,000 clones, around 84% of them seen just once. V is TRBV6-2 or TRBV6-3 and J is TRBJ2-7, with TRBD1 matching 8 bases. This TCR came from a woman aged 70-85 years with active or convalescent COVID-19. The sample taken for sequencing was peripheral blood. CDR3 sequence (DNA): TGTGCCAGCAGTCCCGGGACAGGCAGCCTCGAGCAGTACTTC. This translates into CASSPGTGSLEQYF.